The subject of this entry is one T cell receptor beta chain. Antigen unknown. The data belong to a study of T cell repertoires in cytomegalovirus infection. Study context: Used in the study were CMV epitopes, some recently identified and HLA-C-restricted, others well-studied and HLA-B-restricted. The public TCR beta signatures pointed to both CMV infection and matching HLA type.

Overall study findings and caveats: Cumulated frequencies of public TCR beta families served to identify carriers of CMV plus the relevant HLA. The ex vivo response showed dominance by HLA-C-restricted CMV-specific TCR beta clonotypes.

Germline V gene sequence: CDR1 MNHGY, CDR2 SAAAGT. CDR3 size: 16 residues. V was shortened by 0 bases and J by 0 bases, with 12 bases between the two germline ends. In TCRdb, the reads were re-called with MiXCR into one record per CDR3 protein. The data show some 940,000 distinct CDR3 sequences, with about a third seen just once and 10% to 15% held by the top ten. The TCR was taken from a human donor in good health (CMV status not recorded). Some clones in this sample may be carry-over from other donors' samples. J is TRBJ2-7 and V is TRBV6-8; D unclear. The source was cultured CD8+ T cells from PBMCs, collected from culture after CMV antigen stimulation. DNA for the CDR3: TGTGCCAGCAGTTACTCCCGTGGCGGTAACTCCTACGAGCAGTACTTC. Translating gives CASSYSRGGNSYEQYF.